This T cell receptor (beta chain) was captured by sequencing in a study of human T cells and chemical hapten exposure. Study context: How much TCR each sample yielded varied, mostly because pooled library volumes differed slightly. Notes on the study in general: With regard to DPC sensitization, TCRs above 1 in 1000 frequency did not change.

The study used a library that attached unique molecular identifiers to individual cDNA molecules. One entry per CDR3 protein, called by TCRdb with MiXCR from the RACE reads. In the table there are about 350,000 distinct CDR3 sequences, 4.5% to 7% of which are singletons. This clonotype was seen ten or more times. As yet, its antigen is unknown. The V end lost 3 bases, the J end lost 3 bases, and 8 bases lay between the germline ends. This CDR3 has 13 residues. Germline CDR1 and CDR2: SEHNR and FQNEAQ (reference sequence). The time point was: pre-sensitization, week 0. Treatment noted: therapeutic diphenylcyclopropenone sensitization with weekly scalp DPC.

The source was whole blood, collected in connection with sensitization to the hapten diphenylcyclopropenone (DPC). The chain joins TRBV7-9 to TRBJ1-2; D unresolved. This TCR derives from a woman in her late teens or twenties with alopecia areata. Some clones in this sample may be carry-over from other donors' samples. CDR3 region: CASSFQQYYGYTF. In DNA form, the CDR3 reads TGTGCCAGCAGCTTCCAGCAATACTATGGCTACACCTTC.